What follows describes a single T cell receptor beta chain. The antigen remains unidentified. This entry comes from a study of T cell responses to AZD1222 COVID-19 vaccine. Regarding the study as a whole: Nearly half of spike-specific TCRs reportedly target variant regions that are unmutated in the B.1.351 and B.1.1.7 variants.

This CDR3 is built from 16 residues. CDR1 is SGHRS, CDR2 YFSETQ, per germline. The V end lost 2 bases, the J end lost 3 bases, and 14 bases lay between the germline ends. Sequencing used immunoSEQ multiplex PCR; TCRdb keeps in-frame clones, though not all of them. The sample has some 140,000 clones, 70% to 90% seen once; the top ten hold less than 9.5%. The sequenced sample was peripheral blood, obtained 28 days after the second dose of the MenACWY control vaccine. The sequence was collected from an adult who received the MenACWY meningococcal vaccine as a control. The chain combines TRBV5-1 with TRBJ2-2; perhaps TRBD2 as D (6 bases). Written as DNA, the CDR3 is TGCGCCAGCAGCTTATGGCGGGGTTTGGACACCGGGGAGCTGTTTTTT. This translates into CASSLWRGLDTGELFF.